This T cell receptor beta chain was sequenced for a study of cytomegalovirus exposure and HLA in healthy donors. Every donor was a healthy person donating bone marrow. V lost 6 bases, J lost 5 bases, and 13 bases lay in between. CDR1 and CDR2 from the germline V gene are SNHLY and FYNNEI. The CDR3 extends over 14 amino acids. On this clone itself: Its antigen is undetermined.

PCR primers comprised 60 Vbeta and 13 Jbeta primers. Libraries were prepared by immunoSEQ multiplex PCR; TCRdb keeps only in-frame clonotypes and omits some of them. This table holds 150,000 or so clones, about 79% found once. Study-wide results and caveats: Later analysis identified over 15,000 TCR beta sequences associated with HLA alleles, using a false discovery rate threshold of 0.05. Reports indicated that the classifier achieved high specificity and sensitivity in diagnosing cytomegalovirus status. CMV antigen specificity of three CMV-associated chains was confirmed in vitro.

This receptor was obtained from a man aged 40-55 years in good health and CMV-seropositive. The sequenced material came from PBMCs. This chain links TRBV2 with TRBJ2-2, with D perhaps matching TRBD1 (6 bases). As DNA, the CDR3 is TGTGCCAGCAGGCCGGGACACAAAACCGGGGAGCTGTTTTTT. Residues: CASRPGHKTGELFF. The full variable domain, rest sourced from reference TRBV2 and TRBJ2-2, is EPEVTQTPSHQVTQMGQEVILRCVPISNHLYFYWYRQILGQKVEFLVSFYNNEISEKSEIFDDQFSVERPDGSNFTLKIRSTKLEDSAMYFCASRPGHKTGELFFGEGSRLTVL.